This T cell receptor beta chain derives from a study of cytomegalovirus exposure and HLA in healthy donors. The PCR ran on 60 Vbeta and 13 Jbeta primers. Sequencing was performed with immunoSEQ multiplex PCR; in TCRdb, only in-frame clones are kept and a portion is missing. The table includes 130,000 to 150,000 clones, roughly 80% detected once. This clone was observed a single time. From germline, CDR1 is SNHLY and CDR2 FYNNEI. This CDR3 is built from 13 residues. V lost 6 bases to trimming and J lost 5 bases, with 13 bases between them. What was sequenced was PBMCs. The rearrangement links TRBV2 to TRBJ1-2; D not resolved. This receptor was identified in a woman aged 45-60 years in good health and CMV-seronegative. CDR3 in DNA: TGTGCCAGCAGGACCGCGACTTTTTATGGCTACACCTTC. It encodes CASRTATFYGYTF.